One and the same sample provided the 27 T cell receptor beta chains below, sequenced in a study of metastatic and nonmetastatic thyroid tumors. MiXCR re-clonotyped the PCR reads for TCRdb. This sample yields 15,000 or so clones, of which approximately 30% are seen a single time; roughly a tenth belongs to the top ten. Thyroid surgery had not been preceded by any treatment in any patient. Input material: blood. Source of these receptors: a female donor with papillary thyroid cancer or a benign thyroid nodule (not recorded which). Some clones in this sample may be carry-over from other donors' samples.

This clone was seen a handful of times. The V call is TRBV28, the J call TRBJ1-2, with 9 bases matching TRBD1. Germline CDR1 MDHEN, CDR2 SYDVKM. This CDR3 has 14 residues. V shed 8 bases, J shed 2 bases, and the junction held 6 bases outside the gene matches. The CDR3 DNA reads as TGTGCCAGCCATGGGACAGGGAGGAACTATGGCTACACCTTC. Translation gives CASHGTGRNYGYTF.

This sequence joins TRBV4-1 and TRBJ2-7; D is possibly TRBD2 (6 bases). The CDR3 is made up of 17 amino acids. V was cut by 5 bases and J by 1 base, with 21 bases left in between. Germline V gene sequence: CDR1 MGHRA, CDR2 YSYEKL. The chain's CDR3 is CASSKVGSKAGSYEQYF. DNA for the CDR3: TGCGCCAGCAGCAAAGTGGGCAGTAAGGCGGGATCCTACGAGCAGTACTTC.

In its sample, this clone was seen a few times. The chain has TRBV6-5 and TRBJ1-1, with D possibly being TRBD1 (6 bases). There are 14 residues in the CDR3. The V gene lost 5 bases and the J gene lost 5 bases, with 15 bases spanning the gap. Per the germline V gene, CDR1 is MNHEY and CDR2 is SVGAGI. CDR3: CASSNRVDRTEAFF. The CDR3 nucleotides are TGTGCCAGCAGTAACAGGGTGGATCGGACTGAAGCTTTCTTT.

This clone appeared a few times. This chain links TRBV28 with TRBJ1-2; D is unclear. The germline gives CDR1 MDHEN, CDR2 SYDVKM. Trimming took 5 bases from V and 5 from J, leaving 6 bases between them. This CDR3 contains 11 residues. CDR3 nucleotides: TGTGCCAGCAGTGACGGATATGGCTACACCTTC. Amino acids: CASSDGYGYTF.

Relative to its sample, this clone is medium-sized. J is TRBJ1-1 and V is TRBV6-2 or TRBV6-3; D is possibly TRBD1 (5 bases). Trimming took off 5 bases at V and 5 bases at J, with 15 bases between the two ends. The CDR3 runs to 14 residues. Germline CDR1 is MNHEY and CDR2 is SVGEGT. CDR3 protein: CASSLGTVGTEAFF. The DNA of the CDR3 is TGTGCCAGCAGTCTCGGGACGGTCGGAACTGAAGCTTTCTTT.

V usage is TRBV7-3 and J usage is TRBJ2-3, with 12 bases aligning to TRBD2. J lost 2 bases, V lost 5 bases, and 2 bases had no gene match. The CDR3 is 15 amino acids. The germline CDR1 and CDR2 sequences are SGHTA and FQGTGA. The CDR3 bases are TGTGCCAGCAGCCGACTAGCGGGAGCCACAGATACGCAGTATTTT. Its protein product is CASSRLAGATDTQYF.

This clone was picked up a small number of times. The CDR3 spells CAWSSHGHEKLFF. DNA of the CDR3: TGTGCCTGGAGTTCTCATGGGCATGAAAAACTGTTTTTT. The chain uses TRBV30 and TRBJ1-4; D uncertain. The V gene's germline CDR1 is GTSNPN and CDR2 SVGIG (reference sequence). Trimming cost V 2 bases and J 6 bases, with 10 bases left between them. The CDR3 is made up of 13 amino acids.

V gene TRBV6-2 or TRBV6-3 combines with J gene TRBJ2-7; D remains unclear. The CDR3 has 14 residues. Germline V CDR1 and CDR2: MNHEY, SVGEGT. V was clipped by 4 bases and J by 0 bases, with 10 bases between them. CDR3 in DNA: TGTGCCAGCAGTTGGTCTCAGGTCTCCTACGAGCAGTACTTC. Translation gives CASSWSQVSYEQYF.

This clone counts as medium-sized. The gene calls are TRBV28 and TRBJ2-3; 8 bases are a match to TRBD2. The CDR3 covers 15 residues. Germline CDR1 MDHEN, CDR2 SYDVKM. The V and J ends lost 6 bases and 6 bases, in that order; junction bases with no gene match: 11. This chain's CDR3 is CASSRGRRSRDTQYF. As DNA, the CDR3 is TGTGCCAGCAGCCGCGGGAGGAGGTCAAGGGATACGCAGTATTTT.

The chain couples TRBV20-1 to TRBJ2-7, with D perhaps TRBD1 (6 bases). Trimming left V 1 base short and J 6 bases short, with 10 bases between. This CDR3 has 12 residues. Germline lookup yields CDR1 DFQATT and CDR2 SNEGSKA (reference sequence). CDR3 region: CSARGQAPEQYF. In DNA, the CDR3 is TGCAGTGCTAGAGGACAGGCCCCCGAGCAGTACTTC.

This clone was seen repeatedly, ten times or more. CDR3 protein: CASSYLGTDAFF. CDR3 nucleotides: TGTGCCAGCAGCTACTTAGGGACAGACGCTTTCTTT. The genes are TRBV7-9 and TRBJ1-1; the match to TRBD1 covers 7 bases. V gave up 4 bases and J gave up 11 bases; unmatched junction bases: 7. This CDR3 comprises 12 residues. Germline values: CDR1 SEHNR, CDR2 FQNEAQ (reference sequence).

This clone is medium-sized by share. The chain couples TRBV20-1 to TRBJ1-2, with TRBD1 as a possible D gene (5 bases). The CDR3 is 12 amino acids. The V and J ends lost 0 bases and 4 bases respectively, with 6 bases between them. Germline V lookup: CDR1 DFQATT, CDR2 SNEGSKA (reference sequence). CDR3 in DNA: TGCAGTGCTAGAGAGGGGACCTATGGCTACACCTTC. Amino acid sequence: CSAREGTYGYTF.

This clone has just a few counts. CDR3 loop: CASSPLWSNEQYF. The CDR3 region has the DNA TGTGCCAGCAGTCCGTTATGGAGTAACGAGCAGTACTTC. V gene TRBV12-3 or TRBV12-4 combines with J gene TRBJ2-7, with D uncertain. The CDR3 has 13 amino acids. Trimming removed 5 bases at V and 5 bases at J, with 13 bases between.

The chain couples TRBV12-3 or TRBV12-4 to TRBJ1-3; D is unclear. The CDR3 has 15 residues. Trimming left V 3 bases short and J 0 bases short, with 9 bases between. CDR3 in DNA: TGTGCCAGCAGTTTGAGCGGCAGCTCTGGAAACACCATATATTTT. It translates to CASSLSGSSGNTIYF.

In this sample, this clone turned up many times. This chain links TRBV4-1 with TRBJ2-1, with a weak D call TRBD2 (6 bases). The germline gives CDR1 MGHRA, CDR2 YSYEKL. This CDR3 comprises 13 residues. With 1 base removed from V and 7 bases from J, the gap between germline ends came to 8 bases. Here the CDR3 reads CASSQVRGNEQFF. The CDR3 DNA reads TGCGCCAGCAGCCAAGTACGGGGGAATGAGCAGTTCTTC.

CDR3 coding DNA: TGCAGTGCTCCCTCCGGGACACAAGGCTCTGGGGCCAACGTCCTGACTTTC. Translation: CSAPSGTQGSGANVLTF. The genes are TRBV20-1 and TRBJ2-6; D is possibly TRBD1 (6 bases). Germline V CDR1 and CDR2: DFQATT, SNEGSKA (reference sequence). Deletions cut 5 bases from V and 0 bases from J, with 17 bases between. CDR3 length equals 17 residues.

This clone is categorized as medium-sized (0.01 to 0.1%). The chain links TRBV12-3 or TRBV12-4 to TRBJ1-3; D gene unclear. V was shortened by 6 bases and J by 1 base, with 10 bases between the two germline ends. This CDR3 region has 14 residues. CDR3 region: CASRLGWSGNTIYF. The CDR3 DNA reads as TGTGCCAGCAGACTAGGCTGGTCTGGAAACACCATATATTTT.

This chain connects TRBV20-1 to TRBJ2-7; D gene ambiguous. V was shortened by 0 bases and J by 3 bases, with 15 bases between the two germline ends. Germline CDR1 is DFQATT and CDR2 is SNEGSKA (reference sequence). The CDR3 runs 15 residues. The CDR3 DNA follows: TGCAGTGCTAGAGAGGTAGGCAGGCCATACTACGAGCAGTACTTC. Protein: CSAREVGRPYYEQYF.

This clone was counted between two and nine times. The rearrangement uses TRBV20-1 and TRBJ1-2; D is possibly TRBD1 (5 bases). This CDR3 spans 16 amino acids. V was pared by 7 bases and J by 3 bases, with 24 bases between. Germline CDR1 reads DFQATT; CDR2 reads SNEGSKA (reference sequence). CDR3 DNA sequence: TGCAGTGTTGCCAAGGGGACGGCGGTAGAGGACTATGGCTACACCTTC. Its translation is CSVAKGTAVEDYGYTF.

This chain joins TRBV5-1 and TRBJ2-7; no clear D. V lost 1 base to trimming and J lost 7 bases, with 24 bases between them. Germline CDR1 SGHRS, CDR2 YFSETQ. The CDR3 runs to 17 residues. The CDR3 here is CASSLSFSRVGSWEQYF. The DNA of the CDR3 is TGCGCCAGCAGCTTGTCATTTTCTCGGGTCGGGTCCTGGGAGCAGTACTTC.

The CDR3 is CASSQDRYYEQYF. In DNA, the CDR3 is TGCGCCAGCAGCCAAGACCGCTACTACGAGCAGTACTTC. The chain combines TRBV4-1 with TRBJ2-7; no clear D gene. Germline-derived CDR1 and CDR2 are MGHRA and YSYEKL. There are 13 residues in the CDR3. Trimming left V 0 bases short and J 3 bases short, with 6 bases between.

The CDR3 sequence: CASSESIGLPSGRRTEAFF. The CDR3 DNA reads TGCGCCAGCAGTGAGTCGATAGGACTGCCGTCTGGGCGAAGAACTGAAGCTTTCTTT. The gene calls are TRBV10-1 and TRBJ1-1; D is unclear. This CDR3 region has 19 residues. V shed 0 bases and J shed 5 bases, with 25 bases lying between them. The V gene's germline CDR1 is WNHNN and CDR2 SYGVQD (reference sequence).

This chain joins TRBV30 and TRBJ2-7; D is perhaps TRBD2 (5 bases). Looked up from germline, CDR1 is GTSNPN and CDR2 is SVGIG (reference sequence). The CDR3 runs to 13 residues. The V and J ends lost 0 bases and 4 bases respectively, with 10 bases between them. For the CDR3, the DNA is TGTGCCTGGAGTGTAGACTCGGGATACGAGCAGTACTTC. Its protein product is CAWSVDSGYEQYF.

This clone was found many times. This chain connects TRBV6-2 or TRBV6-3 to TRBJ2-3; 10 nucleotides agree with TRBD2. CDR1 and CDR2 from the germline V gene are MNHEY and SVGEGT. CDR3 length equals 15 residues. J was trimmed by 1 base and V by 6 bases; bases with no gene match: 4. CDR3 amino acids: CASRPGTSGTDTQYF. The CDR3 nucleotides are TGTGCCAGCAGACCCGGGACTAGCGGCACAGATACGCAGTATTTT.

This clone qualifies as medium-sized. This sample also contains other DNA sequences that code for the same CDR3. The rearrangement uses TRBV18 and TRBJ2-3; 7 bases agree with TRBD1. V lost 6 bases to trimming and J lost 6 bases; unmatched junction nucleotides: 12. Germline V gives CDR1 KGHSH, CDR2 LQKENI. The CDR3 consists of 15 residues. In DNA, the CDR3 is TGTGCCAGCTCCCGCAGGACAGGCGGGCCGGATACGCAGTATTTT. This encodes CASSRRTGGPDTQYF.

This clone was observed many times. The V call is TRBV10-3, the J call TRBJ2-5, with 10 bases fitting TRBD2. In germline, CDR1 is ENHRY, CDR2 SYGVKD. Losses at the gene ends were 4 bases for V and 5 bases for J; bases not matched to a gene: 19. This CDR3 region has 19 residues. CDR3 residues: CAISGGSGGIRSSDETQYF. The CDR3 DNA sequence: TGTGCCATCAGTGGCGGTAGCGGGGGGATCCGCAGCTCCGATGAGACCCAGTACTTC.

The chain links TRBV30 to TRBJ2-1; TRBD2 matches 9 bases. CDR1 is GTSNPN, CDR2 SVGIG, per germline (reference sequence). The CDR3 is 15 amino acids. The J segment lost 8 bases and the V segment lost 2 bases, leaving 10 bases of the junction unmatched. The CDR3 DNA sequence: TGTGCCTGGAGTACGATGGCGGGGGGGCCCGATGAGCAGTTCTTC. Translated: CAWSTMAGGPDEQFF.